This TCR beta chain was captured by sequencing in a study of breast tumors, draining lymph nodes, adjacent tissues. The CDR3 is 15 amino acids. Trimming removed 0 bases from V and 0 bases from J, with 7 bases in between. Germline assignment: CDR1 SGHRS and CDR2 YFSETQ. TCRdb re-called the multiplex PCR reads through MiXCR, storing one row per CDR3 protein. This sample carries 150,000 to 200,000 distinct CDR3 sequences, around 35% of them seen once, and the ten largest clones take about 4.1%. Breast cancer patients provided tissue from their axillary draining lymph nodes. In its sample, this clonotype was seen a few times.

Sequenced sample: axillary lymph node tissue. The rearrangement joins TRBV5-1 to TRBJ2-1; D uncertain. The TCR originated in a female donor with breast cancer. Some clones in this sample may be carry-over from other donors' samples. The DNA of the CDR3 is TGCGCCAGCAGCTTGGGGCAGCTCTCCTACAATGAGCAGTTCTTC. Amino acid sequence: CASSLGQLSYNEQFF.